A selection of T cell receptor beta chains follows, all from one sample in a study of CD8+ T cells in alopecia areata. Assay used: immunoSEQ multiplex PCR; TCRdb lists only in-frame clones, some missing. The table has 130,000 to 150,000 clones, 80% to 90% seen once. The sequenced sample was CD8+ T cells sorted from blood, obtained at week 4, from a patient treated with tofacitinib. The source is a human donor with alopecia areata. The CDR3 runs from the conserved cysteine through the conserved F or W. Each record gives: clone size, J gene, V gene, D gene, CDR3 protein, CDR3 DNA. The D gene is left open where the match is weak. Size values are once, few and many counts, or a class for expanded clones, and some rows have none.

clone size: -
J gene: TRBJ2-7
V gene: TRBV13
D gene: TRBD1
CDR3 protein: CASSSRDRGYEQYF
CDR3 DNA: TGTGCCAGCAGCTCCCGGGACAGGGGCTACGAGCAGTACTTC

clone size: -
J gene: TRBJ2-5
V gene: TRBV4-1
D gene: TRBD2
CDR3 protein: CASSQDIAGAQETQYF
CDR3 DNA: TGCGCCAGCAGCCAAGACATAGCGGGGGCTCAAGAGACCCAGTACTTC

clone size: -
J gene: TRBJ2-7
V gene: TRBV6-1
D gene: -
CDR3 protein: CASSEALGSYEQYF
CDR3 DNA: TGTGCCAGCAGTGAAGCGTTGGGCTCCTACGAGCAGTACTTC

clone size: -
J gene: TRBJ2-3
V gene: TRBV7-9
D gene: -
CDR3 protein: CASSLTGPSTDTQYF
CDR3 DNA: TGTGCCAGCAGCCTGACCGGGCCTAGCACAGATACGCAGTATTTT

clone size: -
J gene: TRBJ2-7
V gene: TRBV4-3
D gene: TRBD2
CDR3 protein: CASSQDGLALEQYF
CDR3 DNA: TGCGCCAGCAGCCAAGACGGACTAGCGCTCGAGCAGTACTTC

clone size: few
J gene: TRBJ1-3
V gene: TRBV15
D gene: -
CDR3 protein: CATSRDQGSGNTIYF
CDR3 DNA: TGTGCCACCAGCAGAGATCAAGGGTCTGGAAACACCATATATTTT

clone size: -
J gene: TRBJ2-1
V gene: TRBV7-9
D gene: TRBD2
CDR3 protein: CASSLPGLGNEQFF
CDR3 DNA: TGTGCCAGCAGCCTCCCGGGACTAGGAAATGAGCAGTTCTTC

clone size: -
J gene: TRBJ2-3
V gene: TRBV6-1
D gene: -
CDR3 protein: CASSEFDTGTDTQYF
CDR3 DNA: TGTGCCAGCAGTGAATTTGATACTGGCACAGATACGCAGTATTTT

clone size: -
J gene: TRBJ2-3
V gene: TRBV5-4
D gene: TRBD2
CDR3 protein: CAAAGTSGSDTQYF
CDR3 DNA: TGTGCCGCGGCCGGGACTAGCGGTTCAGATACGCAGTATTTT

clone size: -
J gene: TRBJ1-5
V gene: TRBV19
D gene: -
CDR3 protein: CASSIDLAVTKPQHF
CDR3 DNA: TGTGCCAGTAGTATAGATCTGGCAGTGACAAAGCCCCAGCATTTT

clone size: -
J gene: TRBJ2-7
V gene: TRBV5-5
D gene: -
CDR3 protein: CASSVTYEQYF
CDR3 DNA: TGTGCCAGCAGCGTGACCTACGAGCAGTACTTC

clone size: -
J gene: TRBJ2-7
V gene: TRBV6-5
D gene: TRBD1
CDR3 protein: CASSYDWTGVPYEQYF
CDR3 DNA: TGTGCCAGCAGTTACGACTGGACAGGGGTTCCCTACGAGCAGTACTTC

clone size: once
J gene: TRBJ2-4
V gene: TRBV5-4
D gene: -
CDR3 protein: CASSLQGDGNIQYF
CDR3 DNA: TGTGCCAGCAGCTTGCAAGGGGACGGAAACATTCAGTACTTC

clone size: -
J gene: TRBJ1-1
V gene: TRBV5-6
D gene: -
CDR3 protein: CASSSLWGDTEAFF
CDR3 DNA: TGTGCCAGCAGCTCCCTTTGGGGGGACACTGAAGCTTTCTTT

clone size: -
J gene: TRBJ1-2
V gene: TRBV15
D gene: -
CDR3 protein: CATSSEGYYGYTF
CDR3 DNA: TGTGCCACCAGCAGCGAGGGTTACTATGGCTACACCTTC

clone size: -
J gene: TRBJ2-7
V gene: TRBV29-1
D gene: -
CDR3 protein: CSVEEPGGYEQYF
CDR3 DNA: TGCAGCGTTGAAGAACCAGGCGGATACGAGCAGTACTTC

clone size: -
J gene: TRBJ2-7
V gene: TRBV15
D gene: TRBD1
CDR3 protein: CATSSGTDYEQYF
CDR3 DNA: TGTGCCACCAGCAGTGGGACAGACTACGAGCAGTACTTC